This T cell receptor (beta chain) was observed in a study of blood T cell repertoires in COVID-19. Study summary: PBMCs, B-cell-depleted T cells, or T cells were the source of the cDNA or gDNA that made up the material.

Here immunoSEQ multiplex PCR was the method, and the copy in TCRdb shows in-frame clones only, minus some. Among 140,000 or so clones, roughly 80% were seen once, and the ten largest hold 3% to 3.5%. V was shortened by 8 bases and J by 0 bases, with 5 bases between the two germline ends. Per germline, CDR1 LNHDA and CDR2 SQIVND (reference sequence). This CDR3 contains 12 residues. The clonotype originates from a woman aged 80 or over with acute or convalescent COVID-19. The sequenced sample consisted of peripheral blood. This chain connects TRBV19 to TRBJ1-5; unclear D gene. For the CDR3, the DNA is TGTGCCAGTCAGGATAGCAATCAGCCCCAGCATTTT. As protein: CASQDSNQPQHF.